Presented here are 5 T cell receptor beta chains from one specimen sequenced in a study of long-term antiretroviral therapy in people with HIV. A v3.0 immunoSEQ assay was performed at survey level. Produced via immunoSEQ multiplex PCR; TCRdb's table is partial and in-frame only. The sample has approximately 11,000 clones, around 80% seen once. The material was unsorted PBMCs, obtained approximately 7 years after starting antiretroviral therapy. These receptors were collected from a man in his fifties or sixties with HIV.

V usage is TRBV7-7 and J usage is TRBJ2-5; no clear D. Germline V CDR1 and CDR2: SSHAT, FNYEAQ (reference sequence). The V gene lost 0 bases and the J gene lost 1 base, with 3 bases spanning the gap. This CDR3 spans 13 amino acids. In nucleotides, the CDR3 is TGTGCCAGCAGCTTAGCCGTCCAAGAGACCCAGTACTTC. Translating it yields CASSLAVQETQYF.

This chain links TRBV6-6 with TRBJ2-7; tentative D call: TRBD2 (7 bases). Trimming pared 5 bases from V and 5 bases from J, leaving 16 bases between. The CDR3 extends over 14 amino acids. The germline V gene has CDR1 MNHNY and CDR2 SVGAGI (reference sequence). CDR3 DNA sequence: TGTGCCAGCAGTAGAGGGGGGGAGCTTGACGAGCAGTACTTC. This sequence encodes CASSRGGELDEQYF.

This chain uses TRBV7-9 with TRBJ1-3; D is undetermined. Germline lookup yields CDR1 SEHNR and CDR2 FQNEAQ (reference sequence). The CDR3 extends over 14 amino acids. Trimming pared 1 base from V and 0 bases from J, leaving 4 bases between. CDR3 in amino acids: CASSLGGSGNTIYF. DNA for the CDR3: TGTGCCAGCAGCTTAGGAGGCTCTGGAAACACCATATATTTT. Filled out from reference TRBV7-9 and TRBJ1-3, the complete variable domain reads DTGVSQNPRHKITKRGQNVTFRCDPISEHNRLYWYRQTLGQGPEFLTYFQNEAQLEKSRLLSDRFSAERPKGSFSTLEIQRTEQGDSAMYLCASSLGGSGNTIYFGEGSWLTVV.

This chain joins TRBV19 and TRBJ1-1; a possible D gene is TRBD1 (6 bases). CDR1 and CDR2 (germline): LNHDA, SQIVND (reference sequence). The CDR3 has 16 residues. Deletions cut 3 bases from V and 1 base from J, with 15 bases between. For the CDR3, the DNA is TGTGCCAGTAGTATCCACACAGGGTTCGGGAACACTGAAGCTTTCTTT. Translating it yields CASSIHTGFGNTEAFF.

The V call is TRBV19, the J call TRBJ1-1; no clear D gene. V lost 7 bases to trimming and J lost 4 bases, with 25 bases between them. The length of the CDR3 is 17 residues. The germline gives CDR1 LNHDA, CDR2 SQIVND (reference sequence). CDR3 protein: CASTLTGSWEVGTEAFF. The DNA for the CDR3 is TGTGCCAGTACCCTAACTGGCTCCTGGGAGGTTGGCACTGAAGCTTTCTTT.